The 14 T cell receptor beta chains below come from one sample, sequenced in a study of cytomegalovirus exposure and HLA in healthy donors. PCR involved 60 Vbeta and 13 Jbeta primers. Assay: immunoSEQ multiplex PCR; the TCRdb copy retains only in-frame clones and omits some. Of roughly 110,000 clones in the sample, approximately 70% were seen once. Source material: PBMCs. The receptor set was obtained from a woman aged 25 to 39 in good health and CMV-seronegative.

This chain joins TRBV27 and TRBJ2-5; 10 positions agree with TRBD2. The CDR3 runs to 17 residues. Trimming at V came to 6 bases and at J to 5 bases, leaving 15 bases not matched to a gene. Germline V gives CDR1 MNHEY, CDR2 SMNVEV (reference sequence). Here the CDR3 DNA reads TGTGCCAGCAGCGTTACTAAAACTAGCGGGGAACAGGAGACCCAGTACTTC. Translation gives CASSVTKTSGEQETQYF.

The rearrangement joins TRBV19 to TRBJ1-4, with 9 bases identical to TRBD1. CDR1 and CDR2 (germline): LNHDA, SQIVND (reference sequence). V trimming: 6 bases; J trimming: 6 bases; junction bases outside the gene matches: 5. The CDR3 is 14 amino acids. In nucleotides, the CDR3 is TGTGCCAGTAGACCGGGACAGGGTGATGAAAAACTGTTTTTT. It translates to CASRPGQGDEKLFF.

This clone was seen more than once but under ten times. The chain recombines TRBV7-8 with TRBJ2-3; a possible D gene is TRBD2 (5 bases). Trimming took off 1 base at V and 5 bases at J, with 19 bases between the two ends. Germline CDR1 reads SGHVS; CDR2 reads FQNEAQ. The CDR3 extends over 17 amino acids. CDR3 residues: CASSLVAGQGPQDTQYF. CDR3 sequence (DNA): TGTGCCAGCAGCTTAGTCGCGGGTCAAGGGCCACAAGATACGCAGTATTTT.

The chain joins TRBV7-6 to TRBJ2-1, with a possible D match to TRBD2 (6 bases). The germline gives CDR1 SGHVS, CDR2 FNYEAQ. The CDR3 is 15 amino acids. V dropped 1 base and J dropped 7 bases, with 14 bases sitting between them. CDR3 sequence (DNA): TGTGCCAGCAGCTTAGGTTCACGGGAGAGGAATGAGCAGTTCTTC. Translation: CASSLGSRERNEQFF.

The gene calls are TRBV4-2 and TRBJ2-7; tentative D call: TRBD2 (6 bases). V was clipped by 6 bases and J by 6 bases, with 21 bases between them. Germline V gene data show CDR1 as LGHNA and CDR2 as YNFKEQ. The CDR3 runs 15 residues. The CDR3 DNA is TGTGCCAGCAGTGAAAGGGTAGCGGTCTCCCTCGAGCAGTACTTC. It specifies CASSERVAVSLEQYF.

Here the CDR3 DNA reads TGTGCTAGTGGTTTGGACAATAATGAAAAACTGTTTTTT. Its protein is CASGLDNNEKLFF. This chain joins TRBV12-5 and TRBJ1-4; no definite D call. The ends were cut back, 1 base at V and 4 bases at J, with 4 bases in the middle. Per the germline V gene, CDR1 is LGHNT and CDR2 is FRNRAP. The CDR3 sequence is 13 residues long.

The rearrangement joins TRBV5-1 to TRBJ2-1, with 7 bases that match TRBD2. Germline CDR1 reads SGHRS; CDR2 reads YFSETQ. This CDR3 contains 15 residues. V was clipped by 2 bases and J by 6 bases; unmatched bases: 8. This CDR3 is CASSLSAGDVNEQFF. In DNA, the CDR3 is TGCGCCAGCAGCTTATCGGCGGGAGATGTCAATGAGCAGTTCTTC.

The chain has TRBV5-1 and TRBJ1-2; D is undetermined. Trimming removed 0 bases from V and 5 bases from J, with 8 bases in between. Germline-derived CDR1 and CDR2 are SGHRS and YFSETQ. CDR3 size: 13 residues. CDR3 region: CASSLVIEYGYTF. The DNA of the CDR3 is TGCGCCAGCAGCTTGGTAATAGAATATGGCTACACCTTC.

In this sample, this clone turned up a few times. V and J are TRBV18 and TRBJ2-3, with 8 bases identical to TRBD1. With V trimmed by 3 bases and J by 4 bases, 12 bases remained unmatched. Per the germline V gene, CDR1 is KGHSH and CDR2 is LQKENI. This CDR3 is built from 17 residues. The CDR3 region has the DNA TGTGCCAGCTCACCTAGAATGACAGGGGTTGGCTCAGATACGCAGTATTTT. Translation gives CASSPRMTGVGSDTQYF.

This clone was seen a few times. This chain joins TRBV19 and TRBJ2-7, with D possibly being TRBD2 (7 bases). CDR3 length equals 14 residues. V lost 5 bases and J lost 2, with 13 bases in between. Per germline, CDR1 LNHDA and CDR2 SQIVND (reference sequence). The CDR3: CASSLSGGPYEQYF. The CDR3 region has the DNA TGTGCCAGTAGTTTGTCGGGGGGCCCCTACGAGCAGTACTTC.

V gene TRBV27 combines with J gene TRBJ1-1; perhaps TRBD1 as D (6 bases). V lost 6 bases, J lost 3 bases, and 11 bases lay in between. Germline V CDR1 and CDR2: MNHEY, SMNVEV (reference sequence). The CDR3 spans 13 residues. The CDR3 here is CASRGTGYTEAFF. The CDR3 DNA reads TGTGCCAGCAGAGGAACAGGGTACACTGAAGCTTTCTTT.

The rearrangement links TRBV5-1 to TRBJ2-1; D call uncertain. Trimming cost V 5 bases and J 2 bases, with 8 bases left between them. The CDR3 has 13 amino acids. The germline V gene has CDR1 SGHRS and CDR2 YFSETQ. The CDR3 DNA sequence: TGCGCCAGCAGATATGGAGCCTACAATGAGCAGTTCTTC. It is translated as CASRYGAYNEQFF.

This clone showed up just a few times. The junction and the germline gene differ at one end; a read error may be behind it. V gene TRBV2 combines with J gene TRBJ2-7, with D possibly TRBD1 on 5 matching bases. The germline V gene has CDR1 SNHLY and CDR2 FYNNEI. This CDR3 region has 8 residues. The CDR3 protein is CASRDTHF. DNA for the CDR3: TGTGCCAGCAGGGACACCCACTTC. Complete variable domain (other parts from reference TRBV2 and TRBJ2-7): EPEVTQTPSHQVTQMGQEVILRCVPISNHLYFYWYRQILGQKVEFLVSFYNNEISEKSEIFDDQFSVERPDGSNFTLKIRSTKLEDSAMYFCASRDTHFGPGTRLTVT.

The V and J genes are TRBV11-3 and TRBJ2-1; 9 nucleotides align to TRBD2. The CDR3 length is 14 residues. CDR1 and CDR2 (germline): SGHNT, YENEEA. V lost 5 bases, J lost 4 bases, and 3 bases stayed unmatched. As DNA, the CDR3 is TGTGCCAGCAGCACGGGACTAGCATACAATGAGCAGTTCTTC. As protein: CASSTGLAYNEQFF. The whole variable domain, remainder taken from reference TRBV11-3 and TRBJ2-1, is EAGVVQSPRYKIIEKKQPVAFWCNPISGHNTLYWYLQNLGQGPELLIRYENEEAVDDSQLPKDRFSAERLKGVDSTLKIQPAELGDSAVYLCASSTGLAYNEQFFGPGTRLTVL.